This T cell receptor (beta chain) was documented in a study of blood T cell repertoires in COVID-19 (dated by TCRdb to the early 2020s). Regarding the complete study: Samples from collaborators originated in the United States, Italy and Spain and spanned both the acute and convalescent phases of COVID-19. The prospective study material was composed of cDNA or gDNA derived from T cells, B-cell-depleted T cells, or PBMCs. Subjects who had been exposed to COVID-19, were actively infected with it, or had recovered from it provided the deeply sampled blood TCRbeta repertoires that made up the dataset. The repertoires were made available in a free public database intended to serve as a resource for research on the immune response to SARS-CoV-2. The samples were drawn from the first 160 participants of the ongoing ImmuneRACE study and from some 1,300 subjects provided by 6 global collaborators. Nearly every sample came with metadata listing a de-identified subject ID, COVID-19 status, age in years and sex. Where available, HLA class I and class II types were obtained from metadata supplied by the sample provider rather than from assay-based typing.

Whole blood was collected in K2EDTA tubes by collaborating institutions according to the institutions' own protocols. For TCRbeta analysis, collaborator samples were shipped as frozen whole blood, as isolated PBMCs, or as DNA extracted from either sample type. Between the V and J ends, shortened by 0 bases and 0 bases respectively, the junction contains 9 bases. Per the germline V gene, ENHRY is the CDR1 and SYGVKD is the CDR2. The CDR3, cysteine through phenylalanine, is 16 amino acids long. CDR3 DNA only is kept here, 48 bases in frame from base 1. Concerning this clone itself: Its antigen specificity is not known. Base qualities are not provided; no much larger clone lies one nucleotide away.

Summary of the overall study and its limitations: How much clinical and demographic metadata was included differed by source and by participant, and the metadata was provided uncurated.

TCRbeta CDR3 regions were amplified from genomic DNA using the immunoSEQ Assay, a bias-controlled multiplex PCR. Per the original workflow: The number of nucleated cells in each sample was estimated by amplification of reference gene primers within the assay. Sequence reads were collapsed and filtered to measure the absolute abundance of every unique TCRbeta CDR3 rearrangement. For each sample, productive Simpson clonality was calculated as the square root of Simpson's diversity index across productive rearrangements. The source is immuneACCESS, and TCRdb retained only in-frame sequences with V and J called. Part of the clones is not carried over; for the studies checked, unresolved V genes explain less than half of this, and the remainder is unexplained. D and trimming come from the DNA, and the V and J calls and clone size come from that table. The sample table lists about 200,000 clones, around 87% of them with a count of one. The top ten hold 0.5% to 0.75% of the sample.

The chain joins TRBV10-3 to TRBJ1-3; the D segment could be TRBD1, given 5 matching bases. This clonotype was obtained from a man in his fifties or sixties with acute or convalescent COVID-19. What was sequenced was peripheral blood. The DNA sequence is given as TGTGCCATCAGTGAGTCTTTCAGGGACTCTGGAAACACCATATATTTT. The translation is CAISESFRDSGNTIYF.